This T cell receptor beta chain was documented in a study of early T cells in non-severe SARS-CoV-2 infection. This clonotype occurred a few times. TCRdb re-analysed the 5' RACE reads in MiXCR, keeping a single row per CDR3 protein. The data contain around 30,000 distinct CDR3 sequences, about 10% of them singletons. The V gene end was trimmed by 1 base and the J gene end by 1 base; junction bases not matched to a gene: 10. Germline V gives CDR1 SGHDN, CDR2 FVKESK. This CDR3 spans 18 amino acids. The material sequenced was whole blood. V and J are TRBV14 and TRBJ2-3, with TRBD2 matching over 8 bases. The clonotype originates from an adult who was a healthcare worker with PCR-confirmed SARS-CoV-2 infection or an uninfected control (not recorded which). The CDR3 region is CASSQGVFGGAGTDTQYF. In DNA, the CDR3 is TGTGCCAGCAGCCAAGGGGTGTTCGGGGGGGCCGGCACAGATACGCAGTATTTT.